This entry lists 9 T cell receptor beta chains sequenced from one sample in a study of blood T cell repertoires in COVID-19. Method: immunoSEQ multiplex PCR; TCRdb's copy keeps in-frame clones and lacks some. The data contain about 240,000 clones, 83% of them singletons. The sequencing sample was made of PBMCs or T cells enriched from blood (not recorded which). These receptors were obtained from a woman in her thirties or forties who had been exposed to COVID-19.

The chain is built from TRBV7-8 and TRBJ1-2, with D perhaps matching TRBD1 (6 bases). Trimming cost V 0 bases and J 4 bases, with 12 bases left between them. Germline lookup yields CDR1 SGHVS and CDR2 FQNEAQ. The CDR3 runs to 15 residues. CDR3 sequence: CASSLAVQGGYGYTF. CDR3 sequence (DNA): TGTGCCAGCAGCTTAGCGGTACAAGGGGGCTATGGCTACACCTTC.

The rearrangement joins TRBV12-1 to TRBJ2-2; the DNA was not compared with TRBD2, the D call given in the table. TRBV12-1 is a documented pseudogene. The CDR3 has 17 residues. This CDR3 is CASSLADGGANTGELFF. The CDR3 nucleotides read TGTGCCAGCAGCTTAGCGGACGGGGGGGCAAACACCGGGGAGCTGTTTTTT.

The chain recombines TRBV9 with TRBJ1-2; maybe TRBD1 (6 bases). The CDR3 length is 13 residues. V shed 4 bases and J shed 5 bases, with 12 bases lying between them. The germline V gene encodes CDR1 SGDLS and CDR2 YYNGEE. CDR3: CASSTGLEYGYTF. CDR3 DNA: TGTGCCAGCAGCACAGGGTTAGAGTATGGCTACACCTTC.

V gene TRBV4-1 combines with J gene TRBJ2-7, with D possibly being TRBD2 (5 bases). V lost 1 base, J lost 2 bases, and 6 bases lay in between. The CDR3 has 13 residues. Germline V gene data show CDR1 as MGHRA and CDR2 as YSYEKL. The CDR3 DNA is TGCGCCAGCAGCCAAGGGGGAGCCTACGAGCAGTACTTC. This sequence encodes CASSQGGAYEQYF.

Details on this clone: Other DNA sequences in this sample translate to the same CDR3. The chain employs TRBV7-9 and TRBJ1-2, with 9 bases identical to TRBD1. Germline-derived CDR1 and CDR2 are SEHNR and FQNEAQ (reference sequence). The CDR3 is 14 amino acids. Germline trimming cut 5 bases from V and 5 bases from J; bases unmatched to any gene: 6. The CDR3 sequence is CASSPGTGTYGYTF. The CDR3, as DNA: TGTGCCAGCAGCCCCGGGACAGGGACATATGGCTACACCTTC.

CDR3: CASSPGLAGDQETQYF. Written as DNA, the CDR3 is TGTGCCAGCAGCCCTGGACTAGCGGGGGATCAAGAGACCCAGTACTTC. J is TRBJ2-5 and V is TRBV7-6; 13 bases are a match to TRBD2. V was pared by 5 bases and J by 2 bases, with 5 bases of the junction left unmatched. Germline values: CDR1 SGHVS, CDR2 FNYEAQ. The CDR3 totals 16 residues.

This clone was seen a handful of times. The V gene is TRBV28, the J gene TRBJ1-6; the D is unclear. Germline V gene data show CDR1 as MDHEN and CDR2 as SYDVKM. The CDR3 length is 14 residues. Between the trimmed V and J ends, which lost 3 bases and 7 bases, there was a span of 10 bases. The DNA for the CDR3 is TGTGCCAGCAGTTTGCGCATTAGCAATTCACCCCTCCACTTT. It encodes CASSLRISNSPLHF.

V usage is TRBV6-5 and J usage is TRBJ1-1; TRBD1 agrees at 10 bases. Germline V gene lookup returns CDR1 MNHEY and CDR2 SVGAGI. This CDR3 is 13 amino acids long. J lost 6 bases, V lost 8 bases, and 6 bases had no gene match. The CDR3 here is CASQGQGRAEAFF. The CDR3 region has the DNA TGTGCCAGCCAGGGACAGGGGAGAGCTGAAGCTTTCTTT.

The chain employs TRBV2 and TRBJ2-2; D possibly corresponds to TRBD2 (5 bases). Germline lookup yields CDR1 SNHLY and CDR2 FYNNEI. Trimming took 5 bases from V and 1 from J, leaving 14 bases between them. The CDR3 has 16 residues. The CDR3 loop reads CASSTEGGGNTGELFF. In nucleotides, the CDR3 is TGTGCCAGCAGTACCGAGGGTGGCGGGAACACCGGGGAGCTGTTTTTT.